Reported below is one T cell receptor (beta chain). As yet, its antigen is unknown. This entry is derived from a study of T cell repertoires and HLA-DP antigens. Study-wide context: Average DNA input: around 230 ng for CD137+CD4+ sorts, 1,200 ng pre-culture.

Generated by immunoSEQ multiplex PCR, the TCRdb table keeps only in-frame clones and is missing some. This repertoire shows approximately 100,000 clones, more than 75% found once; its top ten account for 1.7%. Study-level points and caveats: Antigen presentation used HeLa cells, with total CD4+ cells responding. Naive and memory CD4+ repertoires were not analysed separately.

Untouched CD4+ T cells were bead-isolated at about 98% purity. The CDR3 consists of 13 residues. V shed 4 bases and J shed 3 bases, with 12 bases lying between them. Germline V lookup: CDR1 GTSNPN, CDR2 SVGIG (reference sequence). The clonotype originates from a man aged 50-59 years in good health and CMV-seronegative. The source material was CD4+ T cells from PBMCs. This sequence joins TRBV30 and TRBJ1-1; D remains ambiguous. CDR3 nucleotides: TGTGCCTGGAATGGGAGATTGGACACTGAAGCTTTCTTT. Its protein product is CAWNGRLDTEAFF.